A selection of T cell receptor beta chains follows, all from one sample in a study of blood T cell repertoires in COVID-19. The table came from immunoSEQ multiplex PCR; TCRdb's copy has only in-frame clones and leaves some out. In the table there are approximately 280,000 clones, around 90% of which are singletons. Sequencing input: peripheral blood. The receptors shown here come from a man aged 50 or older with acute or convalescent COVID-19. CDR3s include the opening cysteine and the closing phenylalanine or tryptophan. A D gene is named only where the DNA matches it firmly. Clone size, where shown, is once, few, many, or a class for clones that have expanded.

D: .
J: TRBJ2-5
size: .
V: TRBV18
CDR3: CASSPPSAGPGTQYF
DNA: TGTGCCAGCTCACCACCGAGTGCGGGGCCGGGGACCCAGTACTTC

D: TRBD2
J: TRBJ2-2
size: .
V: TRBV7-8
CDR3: CASSLLQLERGSTGELFF
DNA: TGTGCCAGCAGCTTACTTCAACTCGAGCGGGGGAGCACCGGGGAGCTGTTTTTT

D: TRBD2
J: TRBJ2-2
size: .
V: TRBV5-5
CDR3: CASSLLALANTGELFF
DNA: TGTGCCAGCAGCCTACTAGCGCTCGCGAACACCGGGGAGCTGTTTTTT

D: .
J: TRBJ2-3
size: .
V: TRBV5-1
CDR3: CASSLRGTANTDTQYF
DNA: TGCGCCAGCAGCTTACGCGGGACAGCGAACACAGATACGCAGTATTTT

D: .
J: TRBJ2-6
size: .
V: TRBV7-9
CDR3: CASSLGAGSGANVLTF
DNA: TGTGCCAGCAGCTTAGGTGCGGGGTCTGGGGCCAACGTCCTGACTTTC

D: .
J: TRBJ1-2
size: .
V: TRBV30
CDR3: CAGGRTEGIYGYTF
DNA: TGTGCGGGGGGAAGGACTGAAGGTATCTATGGCTACACCTTC

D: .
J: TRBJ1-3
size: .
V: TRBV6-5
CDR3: CASSKQGQTGNTIYF
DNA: TGTGCCAGCAGTAAACAGGGCCAGACTGGAAACACCATATATTTT

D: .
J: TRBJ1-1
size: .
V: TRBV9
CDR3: CASSPGEIAEAFF
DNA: TGTGCCAGCAGCCCGGGGGAGATCGCTGAAGCTTTCTTT

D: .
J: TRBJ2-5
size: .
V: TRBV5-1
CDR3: CASSTQTGNAETQYF
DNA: TGCGCCAGCAGCACCCAAACAGGGAACGCGGAGACCCAGTACTTC

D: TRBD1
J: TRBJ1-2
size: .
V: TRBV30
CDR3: CAWSVGSQGNPYGYTF
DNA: TGTGCCTGGAGTGTAGGATCACAGGGGAATCCCTATGGCTACACCTTC

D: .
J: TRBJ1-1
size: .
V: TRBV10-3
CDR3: CAISEDRMNTEAFF
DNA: TGTGCCATCAGTGAGGACAGGATGAACACTGAAGCTTTCTTT

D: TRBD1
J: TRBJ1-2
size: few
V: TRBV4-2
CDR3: CASSQGGTGDPYTF
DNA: TGTGCCAGCAGCCAAGGGGGGACAGGGGACCCCTACACCTTC

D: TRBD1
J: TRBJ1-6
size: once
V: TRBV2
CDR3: CASSSTGVGNSPLHF
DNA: TGTGCCAGCAGTTCGACAGGGGTGGGAAATTCACCCCTCCACTTT

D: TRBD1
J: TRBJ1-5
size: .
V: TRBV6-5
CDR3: CASSYRGLNQPQHF
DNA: TGTGCCAGCAGTTACAGGGGGCTGAATCAGCCCCAGCATTTT

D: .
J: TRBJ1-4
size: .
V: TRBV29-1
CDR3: CSVLDSPNEKLFF
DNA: TGCAGCGTCCTGGACAGCCCTAATGAAAAACTGTTTTTT

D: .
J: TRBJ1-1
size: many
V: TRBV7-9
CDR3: CASSSRGAGRAEAFF
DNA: TGTGCCAGCAGCTCCAGGGGCGCAGGGAGGGCTGAAGCTTTCTTT

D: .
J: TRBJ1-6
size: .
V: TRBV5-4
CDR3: CASSPEVGSDSPLHF
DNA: TGTGCCAGCAGCCCGGAGGTCGGGTCGGATTCACCCCTCCACTTT

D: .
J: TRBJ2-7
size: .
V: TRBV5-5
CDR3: CASSLVWRGNEQYF
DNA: TGTGCCAGCAGCTTGGTGTGGAGGGGCAACGAGCAGTACTTC

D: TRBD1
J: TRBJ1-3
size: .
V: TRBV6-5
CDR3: CASSYSATGAGNTIYF
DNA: TGTGCCAGCAGTTACTCTGCAACAGGGGCGGGAAACACCATATATTTT

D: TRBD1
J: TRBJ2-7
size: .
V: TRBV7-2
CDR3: CASSPEAGGVKQYF
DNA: TGTGCCAGCAGCCCCGAGGCAGGGGGCGTAAAGCAGTACTTC